This T cell receptor beta chain was found in a study of T-cell reconstitution after alpha-beta-depleted transplantation in children. During its preparation, the TCRbeta library received unique molecular identifiers. Using its own MiXCR run on the PCR reads, TCRdb lists one record per CDR3 protein. This table holds about 600,000 distinct CDR3 sequences, 23% found once. This clonotype was observed a few times. What it recognizes is unknown. Study results and limitations: About two months after transplant, alpha-beta T cells reportedly came from several hundred expanded graft clones. Newly generated T cells supplied most T-cell counts and diversity one year post-transplant.

This TCR was sampled from a boy in the first two years of life who had a stem cell transplant for acute myeloid leukemia, so the T cells may come from the graft donor. Sequenced material: PBMCs, mostly from graft donor cells, taken 360 days after TCRalphabeta/CD19-depleted stem cell transplant.

The CDR3 region has the DNA TGTGCCAGCAGTTTAGCAGGGGCTACGACAGATACGCAGTATTTT. Translating it yields CASSLAGATTDTQYF. V gene TRBV12-3 or TRBV12-4 combines with J gene TRBJ2-3; D is perhaps TRBD1 (5 bases). CDR3 length equals 15 residues. Trimming removed 0 bases at V and 3 bases at J, with 10 bases between.